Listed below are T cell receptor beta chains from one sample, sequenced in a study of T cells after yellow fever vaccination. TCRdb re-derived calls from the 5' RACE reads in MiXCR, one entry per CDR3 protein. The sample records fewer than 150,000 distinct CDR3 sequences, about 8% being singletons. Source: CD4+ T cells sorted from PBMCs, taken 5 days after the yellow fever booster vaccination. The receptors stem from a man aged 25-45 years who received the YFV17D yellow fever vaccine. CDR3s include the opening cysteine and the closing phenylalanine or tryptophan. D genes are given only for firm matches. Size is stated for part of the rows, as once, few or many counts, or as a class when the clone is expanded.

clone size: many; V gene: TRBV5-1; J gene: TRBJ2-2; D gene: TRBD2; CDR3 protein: CASSSSGLANTGELFF; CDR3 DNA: TGCGCCAGCAGCTCCTCGGGACTAGCGAACACCGGGGAGCTGTTTTTT
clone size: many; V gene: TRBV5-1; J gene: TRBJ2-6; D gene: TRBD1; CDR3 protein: CASRPTGGLSGANVLTF; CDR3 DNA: TGCGCCAGCCGACCTACAGGGGGCCTATCTGGGGCCAACGTCCTGACTTTC
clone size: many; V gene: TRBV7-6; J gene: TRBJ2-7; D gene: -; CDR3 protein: CASSLASEASYEQYF; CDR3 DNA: TGTGCCAGCAGCTTAGCAAGCGAGGCCTCCTACGAGCAGTACTTC
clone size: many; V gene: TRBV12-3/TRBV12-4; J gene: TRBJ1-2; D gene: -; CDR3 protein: CASSLAGVDYGYTF; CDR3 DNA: TGTGCCAGCAGTCTCGCCGGGGTAGACTATGGCTACACCTTC
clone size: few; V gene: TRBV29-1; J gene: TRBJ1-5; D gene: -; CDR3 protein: CSVAVPGRQRNQPQHF; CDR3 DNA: TGCAGCGTTGCGGTTCCGGGACGCCAGAGGAATCAGCCCCAGCATTTT
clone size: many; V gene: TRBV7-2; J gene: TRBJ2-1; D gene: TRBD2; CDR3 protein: CASSPQAGGSYNEQFF; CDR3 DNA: TGTGCCAGCAGCCCCCAAGCGGGAGGGTCCTACAATGAGCAGTTCTTC
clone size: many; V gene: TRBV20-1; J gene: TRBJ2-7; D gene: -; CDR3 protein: CSAGGLLHF; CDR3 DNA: TGCAGTGCTGGGGGGTTACTCCACTTC
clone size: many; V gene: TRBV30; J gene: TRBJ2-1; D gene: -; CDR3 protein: CAWSRPGVSGYYNEQFF; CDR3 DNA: TGTGCCTGGAGTAGACCGGGGGTTAGCGGCTACTACAATGAGCAGTTCTTC
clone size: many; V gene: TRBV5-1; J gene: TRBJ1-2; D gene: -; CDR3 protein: CASSLAGETSGYTF; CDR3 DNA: TGCGCCAGCAGCTTGGCAGGGGAAACAAGTGGCTACACCTTC
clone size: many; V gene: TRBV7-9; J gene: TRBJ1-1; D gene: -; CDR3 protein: CASSFGQPNTEAFF; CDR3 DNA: TGTGCCAGCAGCTTCGGACAGCCGAACACTGAAGCTTTCTTT
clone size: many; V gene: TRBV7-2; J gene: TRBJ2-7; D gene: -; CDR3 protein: CASSPAGTYEQYF; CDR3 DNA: TGTGCCAGCAGCCCGGCGGGAACCTACGAGCAGTACTTC
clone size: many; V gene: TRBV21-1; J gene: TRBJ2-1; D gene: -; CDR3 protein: CASSTDASGLLHNEQFF; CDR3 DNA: TGTGCCAGCAGCACGGATGCCTCCGGATTACTACACAATGAGCAGTTCTTC
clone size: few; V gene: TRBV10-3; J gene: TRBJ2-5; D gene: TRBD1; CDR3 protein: CAISTGQGVQYF; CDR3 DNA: TGTGCCATCAGTACGGGACAGGGAGTCCAGTACTTC
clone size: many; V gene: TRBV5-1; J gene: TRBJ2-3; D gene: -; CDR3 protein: CASSLVGGRDTQYF; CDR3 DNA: TGCGCCAGCAGCTTGGTTGGGGGTCGGGATACGCAGTATTTT
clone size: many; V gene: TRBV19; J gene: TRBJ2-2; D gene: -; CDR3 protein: CASSIQQGGTGELFF; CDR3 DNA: TGTGCCAGTAGTATTCAACAGGGAGGGACCGGGGAGCTGTTTTTT
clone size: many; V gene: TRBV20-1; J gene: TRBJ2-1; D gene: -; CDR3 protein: CSAPEAVHEQFF; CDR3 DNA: TGCAGTGCCCCGGAGGCTGTCCATGAGCAGTTCTTC
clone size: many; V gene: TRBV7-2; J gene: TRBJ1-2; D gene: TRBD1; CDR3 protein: CASSRDRDAGYTF; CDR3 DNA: TGTGCCAGCAGCCGTGACAGGGACGCTGGCTACACCTTC
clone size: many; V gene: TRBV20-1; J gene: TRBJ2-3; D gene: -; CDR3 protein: CSASPDAMEAQYF; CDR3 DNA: TGCAGTGCTAGCCCGGACGCCATGGAGGCGCAGTATTTT
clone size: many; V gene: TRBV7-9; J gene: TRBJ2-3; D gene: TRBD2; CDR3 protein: CASSTGTSGMTDTQYF; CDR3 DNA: TGTGCCAGCAGCACAGGGACTAGCGGGATGACAGATACGCAGTATTTT
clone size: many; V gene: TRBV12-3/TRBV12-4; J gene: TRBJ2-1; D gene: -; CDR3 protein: CASSLSVALPNEQFF; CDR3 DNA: TGTGCCAGCAGTTTATCGGTGGCCCTACCCAATGAGCAGTTCTTC
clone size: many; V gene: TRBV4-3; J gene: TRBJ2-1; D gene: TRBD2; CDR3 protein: CASSQFNTSPGLAGANEQFF; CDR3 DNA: TGCGCCAGCAGCCAATTTAATACATCCCCCGGACTAGCGGGAGCAAATGAGCAGTTCTTC
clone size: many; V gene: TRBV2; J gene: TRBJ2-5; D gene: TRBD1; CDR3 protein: CASRPLQGALETQYF; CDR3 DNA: TGTGCCAGCCGACCACTACAGGGGGCTCTAGAGACCCAGTACTTC
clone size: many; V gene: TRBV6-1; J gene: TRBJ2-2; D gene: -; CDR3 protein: CASSQGQTSTGELFF; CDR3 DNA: TGTGCCAGCAGCCAAGGACAAACATCCACCGGGGAGCTGTTTTTT
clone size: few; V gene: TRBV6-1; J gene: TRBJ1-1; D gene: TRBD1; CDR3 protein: CASSRQGANTEAFF; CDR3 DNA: TGTGCCAGCAGTCGACAGGGGGCTAACACTGAAGCTTTCTTT
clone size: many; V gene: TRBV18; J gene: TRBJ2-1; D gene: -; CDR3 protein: CASVTGTVSNEQFF; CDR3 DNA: TGTGCCAGCGTAACCGGGACTGTGTCGAATGAGCAGTTCTTC
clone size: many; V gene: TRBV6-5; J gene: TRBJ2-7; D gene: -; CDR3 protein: CASSYSLPSHSSYEQYF; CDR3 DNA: TGTGCCAGCAGTTACTCCCTCCCCAGCCATAGCTCCTACGAGCAGTACTTC
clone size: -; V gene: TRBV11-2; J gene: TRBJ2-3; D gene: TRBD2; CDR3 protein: CASSRNSGGTDTQYF; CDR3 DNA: TGTGCCAGCAGCCGGAATAGCGGGGGCACAGATACGCAGTATTTT
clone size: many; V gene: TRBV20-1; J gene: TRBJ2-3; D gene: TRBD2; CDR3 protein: CSAPTSGSEADTQYF; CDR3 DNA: TGCAGTGCTCCGACTAGCGGGAGTGAGGCAGATACGCAGTATTTT
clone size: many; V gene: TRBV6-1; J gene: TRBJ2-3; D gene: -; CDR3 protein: CATHSRVRADTQYF; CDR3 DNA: TGTGCCACACATTCACGGGTGAGGGCAGATACGCAGTATTTT
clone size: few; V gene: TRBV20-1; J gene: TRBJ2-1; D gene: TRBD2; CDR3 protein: CSAGKIAGGSYNEQFF; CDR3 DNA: TGCAGTGCTGGAAAAATAGCGGGAGGATCCTACAATGAGCAGTTCTTC
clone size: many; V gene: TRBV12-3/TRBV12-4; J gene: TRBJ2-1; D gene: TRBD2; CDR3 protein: CASSAAGLAGSGSYNEQFF; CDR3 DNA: TGTGCCAGCAGCGCCGCGGGACTAGCGGGAAGTGGGTCCTACAATGAGCAGTTCTTC